This T cell receptor beta chain was recorded in a study of identical twins. Study-level points and caveats: Clonotypes of the beta chain that were abundant in cord blood carried fewer insertions (memory repertoires showed none). Compared with unrelated sharing, twin-shared out-of-frame alpha sequences had more low-probability sequences.

A word on this clonotype: Its antigen is undetermined.

All donors comprised healthy Caucasians. Germline V gives CDR1 DFQATT, CDR2 SNEGSKA (reference sequence). The CDR3 is 13 amino acids. V lost 6 bases and J lost 0, with 9 bases in between. Template switching added a universal primer site, and cDNA bore unique molecular identifiers. TCRdb used MiXCR to reprocess the 5' RACE reads, holding one entry per CDR3 protein. Here the sample spans 750,000 to 950,000 distinct CDR3 sequences, roughly an eighth being singletons. The sample also formed part of further work on yellow fever vaccine responses in identical twins.

Sequencing was performed on PBMCs. V and J are TRBV20-1 and TRBJ2-4; TRBD2 is a possible D gene (6 bases). The receptor was derived from a woman under 30 in good health. The CDR3 bases are TGCAGTGCCACGGGGGAAGCCAAAAACATTCAGTACTTC. Protein sequence: CSATGEAKNIQYF.